These 12 T cell receptor beta chains were all obtained from the same sample, sequenced in a study of blood T cell repertoires in COVID-19. Assay: immunoSEQ multiplex PCR; the TCRdb copy retains only in-frame clones and omits some. The sample has roughly 76,000 clones, 87% seen once; the top ten hold approximately 8%. The sample consisted of peripheral blood. All receptors come from a man aged 25-45 years with acute or convalescent COVID-19.

The genes are TRBV2 and TRBJ2-1; perhaps TRBD2 as D (6 bases). The CDR3 loop spans 14 amino acids. Germline CDR1 SNHLY, CDR2 FYNNEI. V was trimmed by 7 bases and J by 3 bases, leaving 13 bases between them. CDR3 coding DNA: TGTGCCAGCAATAGGCGGGGCCTCTACAATGAGCAGTTCTTC. It encodes CASNRRGLYNEQFF.

The chain couples TRBV25-1 to TRBJ2-5; 8 positions agree with TRBD2. There are 15 residues in the CDR3. Unmatched junction bases numbered 7, after V lost 3 bases and J lost 4 bases. Germline V lookup: CDR1 MGHDK, CDR2 SYGVNS. CDR3 loop: CASSDGGLVPETQYF. In DNA, the CDR3 is TGTGCCAGCAGTGATGGGGGACTAGTCCCAGAGACCCAGTACTTC.

There are a few counts of this clone. CDR3 DNA: TGTGCCAGCTCACCGCTACTAGCGGGAGGGCCAAAGTCTCGGGAGCAGTACTTC. Translation: CASSPLLAGGPKSREQYF. V is TRBV18 and J is TRBJ2-7; TRBD2 agrees at 13 bases. The CDR3 extends over 18 amino acids. The J segment lost 7 bases and the V segment lost 3 bases, leaving 15 bases of the junction unmatched. Looked up from germline, CDR1 is KGHSH and CDR2 is LQKENI. Combining the CDR3 with reference TRBV18 and TRBJ2-7 gives the whole variable domain NAGVMQNPRHLVRRRGQEARLRCSPMKGHSHVYWYRQLPEEGLKFMVYLQKENIIDESGMPKERFSAEFPKEGPSILRIQQVVRGDSAAYFCASSPLLAGGPKSREQYFGPGTRLTVT.

This clone has just one count. The rearrangement links TRBV10-3 to TRBJ1-5; D perhaps matches TRBD1 (5 bases). The CDR3 runs to 15 residues. CDR1 ENHRY and CDR2 SYGVKD come from the germline V gene. Trimming shortened V by 0 bases and J by 3 bases, and 9 bases separated the two germline ends. The CDR3 DNA reads TGTGCCATCAGTGAGTCCGCAGGGAACAATCAGCCCCAGCATTTT. As protein: CAISESAGNNQPQHF.

The chain carries TRBV11-3 and TRBJ2-6; D unresolved. Per the germline V gene, CDR1 is SGHNT and CDR2 is YENEEA. The CDR3 totals 14 residues. Trimming pared 5 bases from V and 0 bases from J, leaving 5 bases between. Written as DNA, the CDR3 is TGTGCCAGCAGCCCCTTCTCTGGGGCCAACGTCCTGACTTTC. It yields the protein CASSPFSGANVLTF.

This rearrangement joins TRBV7-8 to TRBJ2-3; 7 nucleotides line up with TRBD1. V lost 2 bases to trimming and J lost 5 bases; unmatched junction nucleotides: 1. Germline CDR1 is SGHVS and CDR2 is FQNEAQ. CDR3 length: 13 amino acids. The CDR3 bases are TGTGCCAGCAGCTTAAGGGGGCGAGATACGCAGTATTTT. It encodes CASSLRGRDTQYF.

This clone was counted a few times. The chain couples TRBV25-1 to TRBJ2-2, with TRBD1 matching over 11 bases. The V and J ends lost 5 bases and 4 bases, in that order; junction bases with no gene match: 3. The germline V gene encodes CDR1 MGHDK and CDR2 SYGVNS. There are 15 residues in the CDR3. CDR3 in DNA: TGTGCCAGCAGTCGCGGACAGGGGGCCACCGGGGAGCTGTTTTTT. As protein: CASSRGQGATGELFF.

The rearrangement joins TRBV28 to TRBJ2-3, with TRBD1 matching 8 bases. CDR3 length: 14 residues. Unmatched junction bases numbered 6, after V lost 6 bases and J lost 4 bases. Germline V gives CDR1 MDHEN, CDR2 SYDVKM. DNA of the CDR3: TGTGCCAGCAGCAACGGACAGGGCCCAGATACGCAGTATTTT. This encodes CASSNGQGPDTQYF.

J is TRBJ2-4 and V is TRBV28, with D possibly being TRBD2 (5 bases). CDR3 length: 14 residues. Germline CDR1 MDHEN, CDR2 SYDVKM. V lost 6 bases and J lost 5, with 14 bases in between. The CDR3 nucleotides are TGTGCCAGCAGCCGAAGCCCAGCGGAAAACATTCAGTACTTC. It is translated as CASSRSPAENIQYF.

The rearrangement joins TRBV4-3 to TRBJ2-5; D gene uncertain. The CDR3 spans 14 residues. The germline V and J ends were trimmed by 0 bases and 2 bases, with 7 bases remaining between them. Germline V gene data show CDR1 as LGHNA and CDR2 as YSLEER. CDR3 amino acids: CASSQDRYQETQYF. The DNA for the CDR3 is TGCGCCAGCAGCCAAGACAGGTATCAAGAGACCCAGTACTTC.

This CDR3 reads CSPFAVEAFF. The CDR3 coding sequence is TGCAGCCCCTTTGCGGTTGAAGCTTTCTTT. The chain joins TRBV29-1 to TRBJ1-1, with D hard to call. The CDR3 spans 10 residues. V was shortened by 8 bases and J by 7 bases, with 11 bases between the two germline ends. In germline, CDR1 is SQVTM, CDR2 ANQGSEA.

In nucleotides, the CDR3 is TGTGCCAGCAGCTTGGGGAGGGTCCCGGTTGGCGAGCAGTACTTC. Protein: CASSLGRVPVGEQYF. The chain uses TRBV5-4 and TRBJ2-7; a weak D match, TRBD2 (6 bases). The CDR3 has 15 amino acids. The ends were cut back, 0 bases at V and 6 bases at J, with 16 bases in the middle. CDR1 and CDR2 from the germline V gene are SGHNT and YYREEE (reference sequence).